This TCR beta chain was retrieved from a study of patients and donors after allogeneic stem cell transplantation. This clonotype has only a few counts. MiXCR was run by TCRdb on the RT-PCR reads, yielding one entry per CDR3 protein. The sample yields 800,000 to 1,000,000 distinct CDR3 sequences, roughly 17% seen once. The sample taken for sequencing was blood, either unsorted or a sorted T cell fraction (not recorded which). This receptor was taken from a human donor who was either an allogeneic HSCT recipient or a stem cell or donor lymphocyte infusion donor (not recorded which). It is not recorded whose cells these are; they may come from a transplant donor.

The CDR3: CASSWRDRTYEQYF. DNA of the CDR3: TGTGCCAGCAGTTGGCGGGACAGAACCTACGAGCAGTACTTC. The chain is built from TRBV12-3 or TRBV12-4 and TRBJ2-7, with D perhaps matching TRBD1 (7 bases). Trimming removed 4 bases from V and 2 bases from J, with 12 bases in between. CDR3 size: 14 residues.